This T cell receptor (beta chain) was sequenced in a study of blood T cell repertoires in COVID-19. Looking at the study overall: COVID-19 samples collected from the United States, Italy and Spain covered acute and convalescent phases. Sources were T cells, B-cell-depleted T cells, or PBMCs; the material itself was cDNA or gDNA.

In the original analysis: Estimation of nucleated cell counts was performed using reference gene primer amplification. Clones were read by immunoSEQ multiplex PCR, and TCRdb kept only the in-frame ones, dropping some. V and J calls and clone size are those listed in that table; D and trimming were worked out from the DNA. The sample has fewer than 50,000 clones, roughly 74% seen once. CDR1 is SGDLS, CDR2 YYNGEE, per germline. The CDR3 totals 15 residues. Trimming cost V 2 bases and J 4 bases; bases outside gene matches: 7. The sample was peripheral blood. The receptor was isolated from a man older than 75 with acute or convalescent COVID-19. The V call is TRBV9, the J call TRBJ1-1; 8 bases line up with TRBD1. CDR3 sequence reads: CASSVAGTGFTEAFF. As DNA, the CDR3 is TGTGCCAGCAGCGTTGCTGGGACAGGATTCACTGAAGCTTTCTTT.